These T cell receptor beta chains were read from a single sample in a study of T cell responses to AZD1222 COVID-19 vaccine. The method was immunoSEQ multiplex PCR; TCRdb's version includes in-frame clones alone and lacks a portion of them. The sample lists tens of thousands of clones, roughly 82% occurring once. The source material was peripheral blood, sampled on day 0 of AZD1222 vaccination. These receptors were obtained from an adult in good health. CDR3s include the opening cysteine and the closing phenylalanine or tryptophan.

v_gene	CDR3aa
TRBV9	CASSVNRDGEAFF
TRBV12-3/TRBV12-4	CASSLRGSEQYF
TRBV11-2	CASNRQVNTEAFF
TRBV7-2	CASSPTGAGVLRGAQHF
TRBV12-3/TRBV12-4	CASTRGADQPQHF
TRBV18	CASSDQNEAFF
TRBV6-6	CASSPNPYEQYF
TRBV29-1	CSVDRGQNTEAFF
TRBV5-6	CASSLDRNTEAFF
TRBV27	CASSPQTVGAYEQYF
TRBV11-2	CASSSFAHRRENYGYTF
TRBV5-1	CASSLAAGQGTQYF
TRBV19	CASSIPGISYNEQFF
TRBV28	CASSLQGLATQYF
TRBV9	CASSVGLAATYEQYF
TRBV13	CASSLTGTSAFDTQYF
TRBV15	CATGGGRNTEAFF
TRBV19	CASSIMSGGTNYGYTF
TRBV3-1/TRBV3-2	CASSPGRFVNEQFF
TRBV6-6	CASKSGENIQYF
TRBV6-4	CASSDSTGGFSGANVLTF
TRBV4-3	CASSQDQGSTGELFF
TRBV18	CASSPGGDYGYTF
TRBV5-1	CASSLGQGPGELFF
TRBV7-2	CASSLAPFPTGDTQYF
TRBV14	CASSHRLEQGGIYGYTF
TRBV10-3	CAISEGLARRGTQYF
TRBV28	CASQVGGDNEQFF
TRBV9	CASKWGPGLNGYTF
TRBV11-2	CASSSHWTQPKGTEAFF
TRBV7-2	CASSLEGLAGETQYF
TRBV7-2	CASSFHFGQGGSGELFF
TRBV10-3	CAISLQDNEQFF
TRBV6-5	CASERQGGNTIYF
TRBV6-5	CASRPGLAGGTQYF
TRBV11-1	CASSLAEVASPLHF
TRBV6-5	CASSYSRSGLEEKLFF
TRBV5-1	CASSLEYRLGYGYTF
TRBV27	CASAGRGYVYGYTF
TRBV6-5	CAPGASMNTEAFF
TRBV18	CASSPPGEAGYTF
TRBV25-1	CASSELTGVAGGYTF
TRBV2	CASSYIPGPLGIAFF
TRBV27	CASTTTGKGYTF
TRBV15	CATSRGSGPRGEQFF
TRBV7-3	CASSSAGGNSPLHF
TRBV7-9	CASSDQGNYGYTF
TRBV6-5	CASIPSVGGQPQHF
TRBV7-9	CASSPVENTEAFF
TRBV5-1	CASSFGTSGLSSYNEQFF
TRBV6-2/TRBV6-3	CASSYSMPTGELFF